Listed below are T cell receptor beta chains from one sample, sequenced in a study of T cell changes during pregnancy in multiple sclerosis. TCRdb keeps only in-frame clones here, not all; method: immunoSEQ multiplex PCR. This table holds 95,000 to 110,000 clones, about nine tenths found once. The material sequenced was peripheral blood, taken in the third trimester of pregnancy. The receptors stem from a female donor in good health, enrolled as a control in a pregnancy study. Each CDR3 is given with its conserved first and last residue. D genes are given only for firm matches. A row's size may be missing; if present it is once, few, many or a size class.

CDR3	DNA	size	V	J	D
CASSPVSGAEEQYF	TGTGCCAGCAGCCCGGTTAGCGGGGCAGAAGAGCAGTACTTC	.	TRBV7-3	TRBJ2-7	TRBD2
CASSLLSGNEQFF	TGTGCCAGCAGCTTATTATCAGGGAATGAGCAGTTCTTC	.	TRBV7-3	TRBJ2-1	.
CSVEGARTEAFF	TGCAGCGTTGAGGGGGCAAGAACTGAAGCTTTCTTT	.	TRBV29-1	TRBJ1-1	.
CASSFKNRVGGFNGGYTF	TGTGCCAGCAGCTTCAAAAACAGGGTGGGAGGGTTTAATGGTGGCTACACCTTC	.	TRBV7-2	TRBJ1-2	.
CASSYSGDSMNTEAFF	TGTGCCAGCAGTTACTCCGGGGACAGTATGAACACTGAAGCTTTCTTT	.	TRBV6-5	TRBJ1-1	TRBD1
CASSRRTGAGEKLFF	TGTGCCAGCAGCCGCCGGACAGGGGCTGGTGAAAAACTGTTTTTT	once	TRBV11-2	TRBJ1-4	TRBD1
CASRGGNSYNSPLHF	TGTGCCAGCCGGGGGGGGAACTCCTATAATTCACCCCTCCACTTT	.	TRBV2	TRBJ1-6	.
CASSLLESSGNTIYF	TGCGCCAGCAGCCTTTTGGAGAGCTCTGGAAACACCATATATTTT	.	TRBV4-3	TRBJ1-3	.
CAWSKPPRLSRTYEQYF	TGTGCCTGGAGTAAGCCCCCAAGGTTGAGTAGGACTTACGAGCAGTACTTC	few	TRBV30	TRBJ2-7	.
CASSIVGDRGRAQHF	TGTGCCAGTAGTATAGTAGGGGACAGGGGGAGAGCCCAGCATTTT	once	TRBV19	TRBJ1-5	TRBD1